A selection of T cell receptor beta chains follows, all from one sample in a study of blood T cell repertoires in COVID-19. Sequencing was performed with immunoSEQ multiplex PCR; in TCRdb, only in-frame clones are kept and a portion is missing. The sample contains tens of thousands of clones, 87% of which appear only once. Sequencing was carried out using peripheral blood. The source is a man in his forties with COVID-19, enrolled during active disease. CDR3s include the opening cysteine and the closing phenylalanine or tryptophan. D genes are given only for firm matches. Clone sizes are given selectively: once, few, many, or a class where the clone is expanded.

CDR3 DNA | CDR3 protein | J gene | V gene | D gene | clone size | CDR3 length
TGTGCCAGCAGCAAGGCTCGGACTGGCACCGGGGAGCTGTTTTTT | CASSKARTGTGELFF | TRBJ2-2 | TRBV21-1 | . | . | 15
TGTGCCAGCAGCCAAGAGAATAGCGGGGTGTACTACGAGCAGTACTTC | CASSQENSGVYYEQYF | TRBJ2-7 | TRBV4-2 | TRBD2 | . | 16
TGCGCCAGCAGCCGCGGGACTCCCCCTGAGCAGTTCTTC | CASSRGTPPEQFF | TRBJ2-1 | TRBV5-1 | . | . | 13
TGTGCCAGCAGCTTAGGGACTAGCGGGAGTGGGAGGGGAGAGACCCAGTACTTC | CASSLGTSGSGRGETQYF | TRBJ2-5 | TRBV11-2 | TRBD2 | . | 18
TGTGCCAGCAGTTCAGCGGGGGGGCAGGTAGATACGCAGTATTTT | CASSSAGGQVDTQYF | TRBJ2-3 | TRBV28 | TRBD2 | . | 15
TGTGCCAGCAGCTTACGGGGGGGAGTGTACCAAGAGACCCAGTACTTC | CASSLRGGVYQETQYF | TRBJ2-5 | TRBV27 | TRBD2 | . | 16
TGTGCCAGCAGTTTCTATGGTTCCAGGGGGCCCATGAACACTGAAGCTTTCTTT | CASSFYGSRGPMNTEAFF | TRBJ1-1 | TRBV27 | TRBD1 | . | 18
TGTGCCAGTAGTGTGACGGCGACAGTGAATCAGCCCCAGCATTTT | CASSVTATVNQPQHF | TRBJ1-5 | TRBV19 | . | . | 15
TGTGCCAGCTCACCACCGACTAGCGGGGGTTCTTGGCTGTACTTC | CASSPPTSGGSWLYF | TRBJ2-7 | TRBV18 | TRBD2 | . | 15
TGTGCCAGCAGCCCCCAGGTAGCGGGATGGGGAGAGACCCAGTACTTC | CASSPQVAGWGETQYF | TRBJ2-5 | TRBV11-2 | TRBD2 | . | 16
TGCAGCGTTGGGCGGGACCTCACCGGGGAGCTGTTTTTT | CSVGRDLTGELFF | TRBJ2-2 | TRBV29-1 | . | . | 13
TGTGCCAGCAGCCAAGAGAGGGGGCGAAAGGGGGACTATGGCTACACCTTC | CASSQERGRKGDYGYTF | TRBJ1-2 | TRBV3-1/TRBV3-2 | TRBD1 | once | 17